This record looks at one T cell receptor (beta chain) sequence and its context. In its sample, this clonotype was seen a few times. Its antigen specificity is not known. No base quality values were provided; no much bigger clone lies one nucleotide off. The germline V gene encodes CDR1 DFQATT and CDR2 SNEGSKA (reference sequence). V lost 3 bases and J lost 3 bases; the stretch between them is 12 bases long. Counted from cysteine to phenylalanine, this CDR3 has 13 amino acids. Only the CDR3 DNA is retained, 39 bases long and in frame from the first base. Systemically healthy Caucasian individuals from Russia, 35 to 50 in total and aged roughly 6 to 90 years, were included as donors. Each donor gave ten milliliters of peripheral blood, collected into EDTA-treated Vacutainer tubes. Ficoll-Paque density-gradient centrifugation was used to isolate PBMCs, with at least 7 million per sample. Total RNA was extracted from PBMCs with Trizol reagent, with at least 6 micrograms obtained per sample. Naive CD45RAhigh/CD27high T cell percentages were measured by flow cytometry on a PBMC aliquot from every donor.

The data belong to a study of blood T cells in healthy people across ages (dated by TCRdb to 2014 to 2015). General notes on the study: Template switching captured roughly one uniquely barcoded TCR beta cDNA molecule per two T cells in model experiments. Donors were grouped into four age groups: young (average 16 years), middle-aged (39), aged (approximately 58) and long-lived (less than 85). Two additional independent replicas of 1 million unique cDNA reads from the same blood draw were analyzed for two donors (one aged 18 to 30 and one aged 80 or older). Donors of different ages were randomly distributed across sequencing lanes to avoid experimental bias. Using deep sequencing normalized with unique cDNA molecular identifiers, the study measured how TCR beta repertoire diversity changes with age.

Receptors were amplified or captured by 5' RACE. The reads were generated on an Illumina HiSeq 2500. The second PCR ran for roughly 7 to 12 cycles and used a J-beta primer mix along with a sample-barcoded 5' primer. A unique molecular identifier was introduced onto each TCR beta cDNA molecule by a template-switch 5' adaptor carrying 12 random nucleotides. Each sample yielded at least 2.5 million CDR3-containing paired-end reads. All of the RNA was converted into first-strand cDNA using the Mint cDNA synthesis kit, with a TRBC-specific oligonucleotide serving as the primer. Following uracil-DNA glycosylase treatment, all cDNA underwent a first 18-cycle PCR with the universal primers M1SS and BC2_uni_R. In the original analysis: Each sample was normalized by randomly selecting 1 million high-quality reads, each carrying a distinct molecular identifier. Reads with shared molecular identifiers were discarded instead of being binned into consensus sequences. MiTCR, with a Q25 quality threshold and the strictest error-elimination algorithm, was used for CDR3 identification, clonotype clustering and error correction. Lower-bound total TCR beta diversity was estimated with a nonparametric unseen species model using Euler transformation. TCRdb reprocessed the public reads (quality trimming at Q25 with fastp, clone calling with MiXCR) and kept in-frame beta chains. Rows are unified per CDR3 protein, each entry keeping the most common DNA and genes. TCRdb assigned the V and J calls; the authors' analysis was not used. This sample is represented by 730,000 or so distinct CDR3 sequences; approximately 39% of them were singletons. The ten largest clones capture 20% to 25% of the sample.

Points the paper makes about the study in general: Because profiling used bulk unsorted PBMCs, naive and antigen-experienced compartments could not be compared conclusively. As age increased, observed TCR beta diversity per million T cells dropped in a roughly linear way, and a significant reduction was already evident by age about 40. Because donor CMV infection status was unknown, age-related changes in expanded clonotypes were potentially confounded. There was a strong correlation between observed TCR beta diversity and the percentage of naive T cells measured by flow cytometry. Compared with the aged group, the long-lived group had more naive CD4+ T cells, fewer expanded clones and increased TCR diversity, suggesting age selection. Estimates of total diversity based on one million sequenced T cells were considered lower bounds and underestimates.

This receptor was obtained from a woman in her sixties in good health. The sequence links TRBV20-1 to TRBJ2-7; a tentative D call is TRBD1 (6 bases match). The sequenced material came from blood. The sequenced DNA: TGCAGTGCTAGCGGGGACACAAGCTACGAGCAGTACTTC. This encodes CSASGDTSYEQYF.